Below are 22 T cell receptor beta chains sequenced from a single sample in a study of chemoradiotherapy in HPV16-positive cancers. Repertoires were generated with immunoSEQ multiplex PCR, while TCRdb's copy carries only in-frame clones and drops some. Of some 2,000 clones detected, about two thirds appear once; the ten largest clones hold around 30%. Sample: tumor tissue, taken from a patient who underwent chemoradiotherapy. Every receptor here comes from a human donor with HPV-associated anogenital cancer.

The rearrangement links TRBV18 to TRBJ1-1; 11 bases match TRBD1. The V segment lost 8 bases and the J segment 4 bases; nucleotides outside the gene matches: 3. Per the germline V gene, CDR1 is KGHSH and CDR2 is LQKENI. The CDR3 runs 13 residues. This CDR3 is CASGQGATTEAFF. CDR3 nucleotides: TGTGCCAGCGGACAGGGGGCGACCACTGAAGCTTTCTTT.

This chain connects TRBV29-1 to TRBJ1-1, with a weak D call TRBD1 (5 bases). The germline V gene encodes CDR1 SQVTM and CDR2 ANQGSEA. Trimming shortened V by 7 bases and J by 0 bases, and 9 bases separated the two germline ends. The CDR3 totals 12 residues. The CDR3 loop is CSADRMNTEAFF. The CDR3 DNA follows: TGCAGCGCTGACAGAATGAACACTGAAGCTTTCTTT.

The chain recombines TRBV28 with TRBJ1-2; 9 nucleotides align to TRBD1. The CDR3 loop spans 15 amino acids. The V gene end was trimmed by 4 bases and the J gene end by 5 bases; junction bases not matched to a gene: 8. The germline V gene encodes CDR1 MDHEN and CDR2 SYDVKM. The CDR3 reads CASSSTGGSWYGYTF. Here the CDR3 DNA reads TGTGCCAGCAGTTCCACAGGGGGCTCATGGTATGGCTACACCTTC.

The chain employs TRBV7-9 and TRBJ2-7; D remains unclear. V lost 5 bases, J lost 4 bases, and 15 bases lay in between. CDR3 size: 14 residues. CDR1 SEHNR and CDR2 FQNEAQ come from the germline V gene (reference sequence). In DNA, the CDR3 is TGTGCCAGCAGCCCGGTGCCGGACCCTTACGAGCAGTACTTC. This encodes CASSPVPDPYEQYF.

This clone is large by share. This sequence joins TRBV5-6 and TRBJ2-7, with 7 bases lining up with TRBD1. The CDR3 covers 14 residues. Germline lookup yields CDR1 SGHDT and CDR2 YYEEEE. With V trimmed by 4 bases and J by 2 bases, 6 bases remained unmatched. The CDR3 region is CASSPWDSPYEQYV. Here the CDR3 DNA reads TGTGCCAGCAGCCCATGGGACAGCCCCTACGAGCAGTACGTC.

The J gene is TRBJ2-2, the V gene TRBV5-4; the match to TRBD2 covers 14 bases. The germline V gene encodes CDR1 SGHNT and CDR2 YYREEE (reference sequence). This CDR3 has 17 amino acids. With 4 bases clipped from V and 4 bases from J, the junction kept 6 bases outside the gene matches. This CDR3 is CASSAPGTSGSTGELFF. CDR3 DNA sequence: TGTGCCAGCAGCGCCCCCGGGACTAGCGGGAGCACCGGGGAGCTGTTTTTT.

The DNA of the CDR3 is TGTGCCAGCAGCAAATTGGACAAGAACACTGAAGCTTTCTTT. It specifies CASSKLDKNTEAFF. This chain uses TRBV7-9 with TRBJ1-1; weak D call: TRBD1 (5 bases). The germline CDR1 and CDR2 sequences are SEHNR and FQNEAQ (reference sequence). V was cut by 5 bases and J by 1 base, with 11 bases left in between. The CDR3 is 14 amino acids.

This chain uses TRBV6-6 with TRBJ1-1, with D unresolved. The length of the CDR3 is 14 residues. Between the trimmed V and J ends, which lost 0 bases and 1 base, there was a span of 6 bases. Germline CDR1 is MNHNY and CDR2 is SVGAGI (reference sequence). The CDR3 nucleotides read TGTGCCAGCAGTTACTCGAAACAGAACACTGAAGCTTTCTTT. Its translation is CASSYSKQNTEAFF.

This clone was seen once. This CDR3 reads CASSFTGYSTGELFF. The CDR3 coding sequence is TGTGCCAGCAGCTTCACAGGTTATAGTACCGGGGAGCTGTTTTTT. The chain links TRBV5-4 to TRBJ2-2, with a possible D match to TRBD1 (5 bases). The CDR3 consists of 15 residues. Between the trimmed V and J ends, which lost 2 bases and 5 bases, there was a span of 13 bases. Germline V gene data show CDR1 as SGHNT and CDR2 as YYREEE (reference sequence).

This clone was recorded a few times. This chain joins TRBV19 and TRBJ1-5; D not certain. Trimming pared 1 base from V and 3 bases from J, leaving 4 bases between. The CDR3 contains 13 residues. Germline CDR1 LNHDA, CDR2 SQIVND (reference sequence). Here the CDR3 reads CASSIVPNQPQHF. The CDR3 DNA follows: TGTGCCAGTAGTATAGTGCCCAATCAGCCCCAGCATTTT. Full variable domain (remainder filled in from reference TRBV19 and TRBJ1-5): DGGITQSPKYLFRKEGQNVTLSCEQNLNHDAMYWYRQDPGQGLRLIYYSQIVNDFQKGDIAEGYSVSREKKESFPLTVTSAQKNPTAFYLCASSIVPNQPQHFGDGTRLSIL.

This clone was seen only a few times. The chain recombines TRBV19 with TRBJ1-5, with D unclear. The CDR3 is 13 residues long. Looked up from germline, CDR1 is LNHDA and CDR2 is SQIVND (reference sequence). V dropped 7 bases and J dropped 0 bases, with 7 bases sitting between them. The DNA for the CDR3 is TGTGCCAGTAAAGAGGTTAGCAATCAGCCCCAGCATTTT. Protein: CASKEVSNQPQHF. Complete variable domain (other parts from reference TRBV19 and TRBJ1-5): DGGITQSPKYLFRKEGQNVTLSCEQNLNHDAMYWYRQDPGQGLRLIYYSQIVNDFQKGDIAEGYSVSREKKESFPLTVTSAQKNPTAFYLCASKEVSNQPQHFGDGTRLSIL.

The CDR3 spells CASSWDRGLREQYF. DNA of the CDR3: TGTGCCAGCAGTTGGGACAGGGGGTTGAGAGAGCAGTACTTC. This chain uses TRBV28 with TRBJ2-7, with 11 positions matching TRBD1. The V and J ends lost 4 bases and 7 bases, in that order; junction bases with no gene match: 6. The germline V gene has CDR1 MDHEN and CDR2 SYDVKM. The CDR3 length is 14 residues.

CDR3 DNA: TGTGCCAGCGACAGGGGGGGCAATCAGCCCCAGCATTTT. Protein: CASDRGGNQPQHF. The chain joins TRBV28 to TRBJ1-5; TRBD1 aligns across 9 bases. In germline, CDR1 is MDHEN, CDR2 SYDVKM. The CDR3 spans 13 residues. V lost 8 bases to trimming and J lost 2 bases; unmatched junction nucleotides: 1.

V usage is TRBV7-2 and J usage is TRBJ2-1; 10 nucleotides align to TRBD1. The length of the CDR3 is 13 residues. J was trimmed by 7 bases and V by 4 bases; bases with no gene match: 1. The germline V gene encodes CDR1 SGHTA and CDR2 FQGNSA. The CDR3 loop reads CASSSGQGNEQFF. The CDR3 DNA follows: TGTGCCAGCAGCTCGGGACAGGGGAATGAGCAGTTCTTC.

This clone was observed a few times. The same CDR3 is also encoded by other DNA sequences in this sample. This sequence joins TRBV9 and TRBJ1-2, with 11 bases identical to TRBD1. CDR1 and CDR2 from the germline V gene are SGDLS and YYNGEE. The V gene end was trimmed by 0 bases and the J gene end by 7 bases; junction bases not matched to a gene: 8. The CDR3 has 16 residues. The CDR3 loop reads CASSVARGQGVGGYTF. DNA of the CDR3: TGTGCCAGCAGCGTAGCTCGGGGACAGGGGGTTGGTGGCTACACCTTC. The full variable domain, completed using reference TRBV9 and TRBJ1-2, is DSGVTQTPKHLITATGQRVTLRCSPRSGDLSVYWYQQSLDQGLQFLIQYYNGEERAKGNILERFSAQQFPDLHSELNLSSLELGDSALYFCASSVARGQGVGGYTFGSGTRLTVV.

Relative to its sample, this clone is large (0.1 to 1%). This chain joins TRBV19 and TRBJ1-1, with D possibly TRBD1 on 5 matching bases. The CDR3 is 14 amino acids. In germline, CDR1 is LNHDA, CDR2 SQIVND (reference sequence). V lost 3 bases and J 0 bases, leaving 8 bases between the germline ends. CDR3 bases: TGTGCCAGTAGTATTGGAGGGGTGAACACTGAAGCTTTCTTT. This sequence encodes CASSIGGVNTEAFF.

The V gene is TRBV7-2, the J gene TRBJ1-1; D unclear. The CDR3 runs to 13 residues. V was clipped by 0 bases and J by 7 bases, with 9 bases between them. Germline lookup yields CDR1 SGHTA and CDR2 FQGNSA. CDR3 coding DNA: TGTGCCAGCAGCTTAGCGCGAGGCGGTGAAGCTTTCTTT. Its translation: CASSLARGGEAFF.

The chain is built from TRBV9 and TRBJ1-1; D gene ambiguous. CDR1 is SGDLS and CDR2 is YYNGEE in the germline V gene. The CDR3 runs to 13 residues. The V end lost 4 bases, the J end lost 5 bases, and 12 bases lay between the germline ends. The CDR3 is CASSRGSGTEAFF. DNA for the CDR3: TGTGCCAGCAGCCGGGGTTCTGGGACTGAAGCTTTCTTT.

DNA for the CDR3: TGTGCCAGCAGCCCAACGGGTCTAGCGGGAGTTTACAATGAGCAGTTCTTC. This translates into CASSPTGLAGVYNEQFF. J is TRBJ2-1 and V is TRBV11-2; 10 nucleotides line up with TRBD2. The V segment lost 5 bases and the J segment 4 bases; nucleotides outside the gene matches: 11. From germline, CDR1 is SGHAT and CDR2 FQNNGV. The CDR3 is made up of 17 amino acids. Based on the CDR3 plus reference TRBV11-2 and TRBJ2-1, the full variable domain is EAGVAQSPRYKIIEKRQSVAFWCNPISGHATLYWYQQILGQGPKLLIQFQNNGVVDDSQLPKDRFSAERLKGVDSTLKIQPAKLEDSAVYLCASSPTGLAGVYNEQFFGPGTRLTVL.

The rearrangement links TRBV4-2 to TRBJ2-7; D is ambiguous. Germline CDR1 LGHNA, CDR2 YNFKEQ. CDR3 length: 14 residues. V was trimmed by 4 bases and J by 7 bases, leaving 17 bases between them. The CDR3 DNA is TGTGCCAGCAGCCGGACCCGACAAGGGCATGAGCAGTACTTC. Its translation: CASSRTRQGHEQYF.

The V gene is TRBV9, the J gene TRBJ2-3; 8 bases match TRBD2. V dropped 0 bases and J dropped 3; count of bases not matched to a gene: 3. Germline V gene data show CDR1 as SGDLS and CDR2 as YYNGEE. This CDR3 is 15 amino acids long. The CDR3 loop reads CASSVVSGVTDTQYF. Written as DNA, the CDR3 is TGTGCCAGCAGCGTAGTTAGCGGGGTAACAGATACGCAGTATTTT. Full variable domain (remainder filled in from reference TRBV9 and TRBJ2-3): DSGVTQTPKHLITATGQRVTLRCSPRSGDLSVYWYQQSLDQGLQFLIQYYNGEERAKGNILERFSAQQFPDLHSELNLSSLELGDSALYFCASSVVSGVTDTQYFGPGTRLTVL.

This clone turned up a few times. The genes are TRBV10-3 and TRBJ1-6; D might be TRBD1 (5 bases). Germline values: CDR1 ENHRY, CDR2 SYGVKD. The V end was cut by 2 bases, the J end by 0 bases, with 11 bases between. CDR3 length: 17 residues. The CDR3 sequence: CAISENPGSSYNSPLHF. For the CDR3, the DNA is TGTGCCATCAGTGAGAATCCAGGGAGCTCCTATAATTCACCCCTCCACTTT.